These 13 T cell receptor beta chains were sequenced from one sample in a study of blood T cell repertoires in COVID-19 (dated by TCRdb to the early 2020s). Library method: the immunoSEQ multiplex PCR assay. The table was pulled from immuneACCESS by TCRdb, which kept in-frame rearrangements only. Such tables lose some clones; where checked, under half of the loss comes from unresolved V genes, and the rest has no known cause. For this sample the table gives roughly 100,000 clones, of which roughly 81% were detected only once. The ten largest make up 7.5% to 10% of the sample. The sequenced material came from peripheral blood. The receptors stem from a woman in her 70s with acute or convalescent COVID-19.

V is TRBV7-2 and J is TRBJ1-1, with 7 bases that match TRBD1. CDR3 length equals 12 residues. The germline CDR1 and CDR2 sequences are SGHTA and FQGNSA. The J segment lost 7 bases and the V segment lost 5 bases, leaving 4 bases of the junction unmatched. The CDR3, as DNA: TGTGCCAGCAGCCTCCCAGGGGGTGAAGCTTTCTTT. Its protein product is CASSLPGGEAFF.

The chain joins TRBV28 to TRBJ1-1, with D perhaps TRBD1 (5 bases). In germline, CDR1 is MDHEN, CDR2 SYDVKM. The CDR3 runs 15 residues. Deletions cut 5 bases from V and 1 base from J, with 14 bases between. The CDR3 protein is CASSPPGLGNTEAFF. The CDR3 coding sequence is TGTGCCAGCAGTCCCCCAGGGTTGGGGAACACTGAAGCTTTCTTT.

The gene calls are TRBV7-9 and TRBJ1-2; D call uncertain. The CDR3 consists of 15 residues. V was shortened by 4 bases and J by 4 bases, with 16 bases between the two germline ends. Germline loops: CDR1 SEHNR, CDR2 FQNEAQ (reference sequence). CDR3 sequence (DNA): TGTGCCAGCAGCTCCGCAACCCGGGGAGGCTATGGCTACACCTTC. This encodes CASSSATRGGYGYTF.

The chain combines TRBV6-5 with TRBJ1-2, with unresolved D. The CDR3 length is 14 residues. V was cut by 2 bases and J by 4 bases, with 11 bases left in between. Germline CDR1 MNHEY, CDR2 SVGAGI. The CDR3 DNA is TGTGCCAGCAGTTACGGCCGAGGATCCTATGGCTACACCTTC. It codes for CASSYGRGSYGYTF.

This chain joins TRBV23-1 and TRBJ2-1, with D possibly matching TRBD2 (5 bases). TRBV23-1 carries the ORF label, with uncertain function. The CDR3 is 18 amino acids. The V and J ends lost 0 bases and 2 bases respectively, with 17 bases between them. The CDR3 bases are TGCGCCAGCAGTCAATCCCCTCTAGCAGGACTCCCCTACAATGAGCAGTTCTTC. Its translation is CASSQSPLAGLPYNEQFF.

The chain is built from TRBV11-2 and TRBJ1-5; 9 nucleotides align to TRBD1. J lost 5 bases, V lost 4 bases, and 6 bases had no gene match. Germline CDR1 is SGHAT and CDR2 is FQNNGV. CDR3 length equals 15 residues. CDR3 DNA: TGTGCCAGCAGCTCCGGGACAGGGTACGATCAGCCCCAGCATTTT. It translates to CASSSGTGYDQPQHF.

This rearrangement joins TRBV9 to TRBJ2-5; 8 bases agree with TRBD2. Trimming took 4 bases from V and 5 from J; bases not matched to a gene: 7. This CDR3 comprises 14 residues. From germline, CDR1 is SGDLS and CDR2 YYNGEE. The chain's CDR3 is CASSFSGAGETQYF. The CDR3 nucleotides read TGTGCCAGCAGCTTTAGCGGGGCGGGGGAGACCCAGTACTTC.

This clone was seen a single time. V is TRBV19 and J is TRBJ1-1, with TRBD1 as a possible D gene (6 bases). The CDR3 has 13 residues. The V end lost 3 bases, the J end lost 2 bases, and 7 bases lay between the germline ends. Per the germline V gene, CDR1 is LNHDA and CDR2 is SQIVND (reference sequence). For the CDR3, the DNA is TGTGCCAGTAGTATGGGACAAAACACTGAAGCTTTCTTT. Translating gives CASSMGQNTEAFF.

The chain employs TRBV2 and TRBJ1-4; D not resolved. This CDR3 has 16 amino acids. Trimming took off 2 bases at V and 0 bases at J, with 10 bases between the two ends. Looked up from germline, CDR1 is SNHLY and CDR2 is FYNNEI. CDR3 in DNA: TGTGCCAGCAGTGAACGGTCGGTTGCAACTAATGAAAAACTGTTTTTT. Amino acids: CASSERSVATNEKLFF.

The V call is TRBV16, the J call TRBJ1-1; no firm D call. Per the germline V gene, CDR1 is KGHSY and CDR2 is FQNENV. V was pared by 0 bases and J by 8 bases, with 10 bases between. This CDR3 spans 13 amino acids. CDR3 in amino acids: CASSQSTGLEAFF. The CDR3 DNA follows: TGTGCCAGCAGCCAATCGACTGGTCTAGAAGCTTTCTTT.

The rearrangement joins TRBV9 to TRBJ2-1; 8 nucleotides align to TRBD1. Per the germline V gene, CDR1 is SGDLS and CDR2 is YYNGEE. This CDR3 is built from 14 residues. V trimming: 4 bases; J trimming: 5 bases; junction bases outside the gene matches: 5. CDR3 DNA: TGTGCCAGCAGCCCCCGGACAGGGAACAATGAGCAGTTCTTC. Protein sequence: CASSPRTGNNEQFF.

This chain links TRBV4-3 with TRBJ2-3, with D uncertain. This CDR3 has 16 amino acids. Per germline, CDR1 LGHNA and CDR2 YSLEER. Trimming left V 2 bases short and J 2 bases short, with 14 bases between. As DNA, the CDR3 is TGCGCCAGCAGCCAAACCGGGTACCCGATCACAGATACGCAGTATTTT. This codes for CASSQTGYPITDTQYF.

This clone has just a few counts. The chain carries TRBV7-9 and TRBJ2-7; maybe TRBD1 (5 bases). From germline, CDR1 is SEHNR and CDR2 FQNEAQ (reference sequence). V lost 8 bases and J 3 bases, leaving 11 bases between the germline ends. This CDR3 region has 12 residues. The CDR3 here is CASSTDHYEQYF. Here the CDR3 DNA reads TGTGCCAGCTCGACAGACCACTACGAGCAGTACTTC. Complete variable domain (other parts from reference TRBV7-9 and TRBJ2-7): DTGVSQNPRHKITKRGQNVTFRCDPISEHNRLYWYRQTLGQGPEFLTYFQNEAQLEKSRLLSDRFSAERPKGSFSTLEIQRTEQGDSAMYLCASSTDHYEQYFGPGTRLTVT.